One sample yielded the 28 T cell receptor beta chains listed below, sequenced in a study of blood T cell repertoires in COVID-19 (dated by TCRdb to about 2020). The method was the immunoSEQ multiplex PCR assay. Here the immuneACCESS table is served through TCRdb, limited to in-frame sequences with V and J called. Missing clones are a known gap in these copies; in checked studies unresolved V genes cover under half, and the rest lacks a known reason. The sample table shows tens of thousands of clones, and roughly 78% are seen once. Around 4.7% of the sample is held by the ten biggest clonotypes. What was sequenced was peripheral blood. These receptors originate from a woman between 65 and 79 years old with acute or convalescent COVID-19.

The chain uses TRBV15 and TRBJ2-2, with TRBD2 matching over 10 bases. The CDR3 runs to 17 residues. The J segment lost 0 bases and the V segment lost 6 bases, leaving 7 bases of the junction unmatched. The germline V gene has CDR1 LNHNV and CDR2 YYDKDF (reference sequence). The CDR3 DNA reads TGTGCCACCAGTCTTAGCGGGGGGTCCGCGAACACCGGGGAGCTGTTTTTT. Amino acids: CATSLSGGSANTGELFF.

CDR3 nucleotides: TGTGCCAGCAGTTTATCGTTAACCTACGAGCAGTACTTC. Protein: CASSLSLTYEQYF. This chain connects TRBV27 to TRBJ2-7; no firm D call. Germline CDR1 is MNHEY and CDR2 is SMNVEV (reference sequence). There are 13 residues in the CDR3. Trimming removed 0 bases at V and 2 bases at J, with 5 bases between.

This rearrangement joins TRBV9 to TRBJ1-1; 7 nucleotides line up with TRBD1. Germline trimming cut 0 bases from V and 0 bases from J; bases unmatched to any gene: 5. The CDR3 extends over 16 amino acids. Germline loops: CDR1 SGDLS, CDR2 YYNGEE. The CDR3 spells CASSVAGQTMNTEAFF. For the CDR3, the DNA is TGTGCCAGCAGCGTAGCGGGACAGACAATGAACACTGAAGCTTTCTTT. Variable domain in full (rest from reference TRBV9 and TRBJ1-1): DSGVTQTPKHLITATGQRVTLRCSPRSGDLSVYWYQQSLDQGLQFLIQYYNGEERAKGNILERFSAQQFPDLHSELNLSSLELGDSALYFCASSVAGQTMNTEAFFGQGTRLTVV.

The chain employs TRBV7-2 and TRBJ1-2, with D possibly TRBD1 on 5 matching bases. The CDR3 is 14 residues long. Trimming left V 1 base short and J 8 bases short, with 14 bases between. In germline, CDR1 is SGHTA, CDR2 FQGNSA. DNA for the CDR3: TGTGCCAGCAGCTTAGAATGGCAGGGTGGCGGCTACACCTTC. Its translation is CASSLEWQGGGYTF.

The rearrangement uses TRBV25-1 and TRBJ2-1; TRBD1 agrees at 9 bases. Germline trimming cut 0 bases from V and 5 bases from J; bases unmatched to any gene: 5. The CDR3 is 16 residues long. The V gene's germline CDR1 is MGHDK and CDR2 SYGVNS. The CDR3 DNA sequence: TGTGCCAGCAGTGAATATAGGCGGACAGGGGACAATGAGCAGTTCTTC. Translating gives CASSEYRRTGDNEQFF.

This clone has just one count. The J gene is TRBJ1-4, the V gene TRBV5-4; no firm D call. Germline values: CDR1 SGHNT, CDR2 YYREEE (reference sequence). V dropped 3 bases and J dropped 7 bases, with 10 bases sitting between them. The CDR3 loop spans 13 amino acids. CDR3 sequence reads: CASSSVSGEKLFF. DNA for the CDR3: TGTGCCAGCAGCTCCGTTTCAGGTGAAAAACTGTTTTTT.

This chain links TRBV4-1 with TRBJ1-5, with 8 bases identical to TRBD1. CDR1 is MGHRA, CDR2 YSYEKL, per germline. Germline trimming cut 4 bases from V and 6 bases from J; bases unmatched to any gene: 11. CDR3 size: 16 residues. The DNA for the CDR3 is TGCGCCAGCAGCCTCAGCCCACAGGGGGTTAGTCAGCCCCAGCATTTT. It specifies CASSLSPQGVSQPQHF.

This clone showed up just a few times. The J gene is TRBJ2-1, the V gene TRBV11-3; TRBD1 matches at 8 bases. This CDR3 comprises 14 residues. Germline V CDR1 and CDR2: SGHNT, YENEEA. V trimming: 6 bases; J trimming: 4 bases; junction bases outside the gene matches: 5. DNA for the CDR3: TGTGCCAGCAGTACGGGACAGGCGTACAATGAGCAGTTCTTC. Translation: CASSTGQAYNEQFF.

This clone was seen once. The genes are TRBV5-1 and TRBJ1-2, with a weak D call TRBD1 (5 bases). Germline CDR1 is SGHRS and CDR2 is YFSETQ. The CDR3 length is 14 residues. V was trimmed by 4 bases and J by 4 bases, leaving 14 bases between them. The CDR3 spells CASSLGEEGYGYTF. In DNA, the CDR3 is TGCGCCAGCAGCCTGGGGGAGGAGGGCTATGGCTACACCTTC.

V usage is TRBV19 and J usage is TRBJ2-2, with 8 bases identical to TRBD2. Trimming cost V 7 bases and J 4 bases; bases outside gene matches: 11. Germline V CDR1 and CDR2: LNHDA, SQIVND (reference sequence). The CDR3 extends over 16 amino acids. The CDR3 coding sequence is TGTGCCAGTACCGTGCCGGGACTAGTCGGCACCGGGGAGCTGTTTTTT. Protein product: CASTVPGLVGTGELFF.

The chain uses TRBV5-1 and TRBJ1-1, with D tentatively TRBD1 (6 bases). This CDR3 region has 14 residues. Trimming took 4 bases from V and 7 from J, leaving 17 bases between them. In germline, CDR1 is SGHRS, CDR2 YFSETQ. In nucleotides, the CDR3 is TGCGCCAGCAGCCAAAACAGGGACGGCCGTGAAGCTTTCTTT. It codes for CASSQNRDGREAFF.

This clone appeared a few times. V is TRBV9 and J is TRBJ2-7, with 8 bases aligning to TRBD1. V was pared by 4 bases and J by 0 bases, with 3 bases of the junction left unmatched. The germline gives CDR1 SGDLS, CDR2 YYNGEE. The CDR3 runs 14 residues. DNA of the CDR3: TGTGCCAGCAGCCAACAGGGGGACTCCTACGAGCAGTACTTC. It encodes CASSQQGDSYEQYF.

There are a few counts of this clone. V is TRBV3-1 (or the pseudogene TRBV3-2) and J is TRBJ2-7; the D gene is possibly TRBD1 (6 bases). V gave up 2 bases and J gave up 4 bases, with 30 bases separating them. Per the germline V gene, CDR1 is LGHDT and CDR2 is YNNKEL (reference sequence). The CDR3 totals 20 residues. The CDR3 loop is CASSQPRARGPRYPKYEQYF. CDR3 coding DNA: TGTGCCAGCAGCCAACCAAGGGCCAGGGGTCCCCGATACCCAAAATACGAGCAGTACTTC.

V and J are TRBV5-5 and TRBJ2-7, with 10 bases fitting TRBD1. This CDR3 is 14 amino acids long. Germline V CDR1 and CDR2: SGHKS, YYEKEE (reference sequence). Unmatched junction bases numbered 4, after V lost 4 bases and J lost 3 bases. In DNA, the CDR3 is TGTGCCAGCAGCCCTGGACAGGGGGGCTACGAGCAGTACTTC. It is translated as CASSPGQGGYEQYF.

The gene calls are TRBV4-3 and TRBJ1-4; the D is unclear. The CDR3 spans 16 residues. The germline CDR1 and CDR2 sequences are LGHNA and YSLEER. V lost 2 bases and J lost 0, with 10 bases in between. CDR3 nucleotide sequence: TGCGCCAGCAGCCAACTAAACCAGGCAACTAATGAAAAACTGTTTTTT. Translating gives CASSQLNQATNEKLFF.

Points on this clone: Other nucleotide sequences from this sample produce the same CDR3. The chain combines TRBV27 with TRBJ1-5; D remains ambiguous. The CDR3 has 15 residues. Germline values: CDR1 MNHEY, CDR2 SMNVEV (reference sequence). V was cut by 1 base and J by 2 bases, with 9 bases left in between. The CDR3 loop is CASSLWGGGNQPQHF. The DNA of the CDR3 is TGTGCCAGCAGTTTATGGGGAGGCGGCAATCAGCCCCAGCATTTT.

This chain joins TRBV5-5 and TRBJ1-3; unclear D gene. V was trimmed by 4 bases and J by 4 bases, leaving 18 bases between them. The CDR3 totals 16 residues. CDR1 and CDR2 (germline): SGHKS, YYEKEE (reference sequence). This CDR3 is CASSPSMAALGNTIYF. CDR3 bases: TGTGCCAGCAGCCCATCAATGGCAGCGCTCGGAAACACCATATATTTT.

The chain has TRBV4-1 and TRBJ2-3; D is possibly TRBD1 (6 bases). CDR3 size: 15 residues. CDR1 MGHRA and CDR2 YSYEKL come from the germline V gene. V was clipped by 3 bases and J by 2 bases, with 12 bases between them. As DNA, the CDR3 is TGCGCCAGCAGCCACGTGGCAGGGGACACAGATACGCAGTATTTT. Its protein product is CASSHVAGDTDTQYF.

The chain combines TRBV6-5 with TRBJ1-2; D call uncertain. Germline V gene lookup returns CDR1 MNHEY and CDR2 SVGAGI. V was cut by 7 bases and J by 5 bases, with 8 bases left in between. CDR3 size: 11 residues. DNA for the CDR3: TGTGCCAGCAACTTGGAGTATGGCTACACCTTC. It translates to CASNLEYGYTF.

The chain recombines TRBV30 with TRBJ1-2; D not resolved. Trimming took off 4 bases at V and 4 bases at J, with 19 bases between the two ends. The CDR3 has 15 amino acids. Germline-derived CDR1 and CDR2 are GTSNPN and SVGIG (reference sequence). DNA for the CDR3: TGTGCCTGGACTCTAGCGAGCGGAAAACGCTATGGCTACACCTTC. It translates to CAWTLASGKRYGYTF.

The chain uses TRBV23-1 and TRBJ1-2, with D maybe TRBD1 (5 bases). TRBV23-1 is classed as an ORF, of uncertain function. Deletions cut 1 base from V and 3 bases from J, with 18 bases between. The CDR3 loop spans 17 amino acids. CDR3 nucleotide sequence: TGCGCCAGCAGTCAATGGTCGCGGAGGGTGGGGGACTATGGCTACACCTTC. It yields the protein CASSQWSRRVGDYGYTF.

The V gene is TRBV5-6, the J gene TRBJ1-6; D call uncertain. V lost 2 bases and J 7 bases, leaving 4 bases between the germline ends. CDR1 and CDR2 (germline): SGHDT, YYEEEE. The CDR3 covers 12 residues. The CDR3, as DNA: TGTGCCAGCAGCTTCATGAATTCACCCCTCCACTTT. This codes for CASSFMNSPLHF.

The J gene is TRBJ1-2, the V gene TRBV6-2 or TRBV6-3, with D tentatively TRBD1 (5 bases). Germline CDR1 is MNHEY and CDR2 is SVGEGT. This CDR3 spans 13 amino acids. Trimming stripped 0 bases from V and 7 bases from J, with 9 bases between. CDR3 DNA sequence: TGTGCCAGCAGTTACTCGGCAGGGTCTGGCTACACCTTC. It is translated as CASSYSAGSGYTF.

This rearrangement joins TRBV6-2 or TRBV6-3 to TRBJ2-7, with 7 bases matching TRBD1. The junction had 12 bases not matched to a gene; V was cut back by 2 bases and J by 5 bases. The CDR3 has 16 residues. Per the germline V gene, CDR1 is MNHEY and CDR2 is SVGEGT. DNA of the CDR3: TGTGCCAGCAGTTACCGCGGACAGGTGCCTTCTGACGAGCAGTACTTC. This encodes CASSYRGQVPSDEQYF.

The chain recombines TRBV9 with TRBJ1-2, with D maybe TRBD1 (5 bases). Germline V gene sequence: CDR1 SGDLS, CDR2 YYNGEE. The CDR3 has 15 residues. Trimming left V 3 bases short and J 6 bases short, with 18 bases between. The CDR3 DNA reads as TGTGCCAGCAGCGCAGGGACGCGGGGAATCCATGGCTACACCTTC. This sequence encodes CASSAGTRGIHGYTF.

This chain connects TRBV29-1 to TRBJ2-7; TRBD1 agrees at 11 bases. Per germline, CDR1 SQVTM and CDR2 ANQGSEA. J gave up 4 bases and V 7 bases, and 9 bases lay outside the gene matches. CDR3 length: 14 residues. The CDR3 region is CSALSGQGAYEQYF. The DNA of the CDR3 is TGCAGCGCCCTTTCAGGACAGGGGGCGTACGAGCAGTACTTC.

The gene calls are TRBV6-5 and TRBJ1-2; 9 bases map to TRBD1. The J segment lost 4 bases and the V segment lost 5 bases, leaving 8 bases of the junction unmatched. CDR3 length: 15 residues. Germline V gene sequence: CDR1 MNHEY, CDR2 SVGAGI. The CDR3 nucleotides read TGTGCCAGCAGTATAGGGACAGGGCCGGCCTATGGCTACACCTTC. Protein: CASSIGTGPAYGYTF.

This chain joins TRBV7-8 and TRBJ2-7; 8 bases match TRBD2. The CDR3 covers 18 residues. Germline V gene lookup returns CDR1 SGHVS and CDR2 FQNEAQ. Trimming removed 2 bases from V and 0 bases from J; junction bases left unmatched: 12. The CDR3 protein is CASSLRVAGGPGSYEQYF. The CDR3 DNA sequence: TGTGCCAGCAGCTTAAGGGTGGCGGGGGGCCCAGGCTCCTACGAGCAGTACTTC.